This T cell receptor (beta chain) originates from a study of blood T cell repertoires in COVID-19. Across the whole study: Italy, Spain and the United States were the sources of the convalescent and acute COVID-19 samples. Sources were T cells, B-cell-depleted T cells, or PBMCs; the material itself was cDNA or gDNA.

Per the original data handling: Reference gene primer amplification yielded estimated nucleated cell counts. Repertoires were generated with immunoSEQ multiplex PCR, while TCRdb's copy carries only in-frame clones and drops some. The V and J calls and clone size are taken from that table; D and trimming were inferred from the DNA. The repertoire holds approximately 250,000 clones, around 90% seen once, with approximately 5.3% in the top ten. Seattle enrolled patients during active infection and tracked them longitudinally. V was trimmed by 1 base and J by 2 bases, leaving 11 bases between them. This CDR3 has 15 amino acids. Germline assignment: CDR1 SEHNR and CDR2 FQNEAQ (reference sequence).

This sequence joins TRBV7-9 and TRBJ1-2; unclear D gene. The sample taken for sequencing was peripheral blood. The TCR originated in an older woman with COVID-19, enrolled during active disease. CDR3 bases: TGTGCCAGCAGCTTAGGGGCCGGTTCGAACTATGGCTACACCTTC. It specifies CASSLGAGSNYGYTF.